This passage covers 17 T cell receptor beta chains from one sample sequenced in a study of shared clonotypes between healthy human individuals. The assay was immunoSEQ multiplex PCR, and TCRdb's table has in-frame clones only and misses some. The sample contains 1.5 million to 2.5 million clones, about 95% of which appear only once. Terminally differentiated effector memory CD45RA+ cells were excluded by CCR7 positive selection of CD45RO-negative cells. The specimen sequenced was naive CD8+ T cells sorted from blood. These receptors were obtained from a man aged 18 to 29 in good health.

The chain combines TRBV25-1 with TRBJ1-1; D ambiguous. This CDR3 is built from 13 residues. The germline gives CDR1 MGHDK, CDR2 SYGVNS. V was clipped by 1 base and J by 7 bases, with 10 bases between them. CDR3 bases: TGTGCCAGCAGTGAATTCTTAACGGTTGAAGCTTTCTTT. This codes for CASSEFLTVEAFF.

The genes are TRBV19 and TRBJ1-6; D possibly corresponds to TRBD1 (6 bases). The CDR3 is 19 amino acids. The germline V gene has CDR1 LNHDA and CDR2 SQIVND (reference sequence). The V end lost 3 bases, the J end lost 2 bases, and 20 bases lay between the germline ends. The CDR3 sequence is CASSIPGDIEGAYNSPLHF. CDR3 in DNA: TGTGCCAGTAGTATCCCCGGCGACATCGAGGGGGCCTATAATTCACCCCTCCACTTT. Full variable domain (outside the CDR3, taken from reference TRBV19 and TRBJ1-6): DGGITQSPKYLFRKEGQNVTLSCEQNLNHDAMYWYRQDPGQGLRLIYYSQIVNDFQKGDIAEGYSVSREKKESFPLTVTSAQKNPTAFYLCASSIPGDIEGAYNSPLHFGNGTRLTVT.

The V and J genes are TRBV30 and TRBJ2-7; 15 nucleotides line up with TRBD2. The CDR3 is made up of 16 amino acids. With V trimmed by 6 bases and J by 5 bases, 11 bases remained unmatched. The germline CDR1 and CDR2 sequences are GTSNPN and SVGIG (reference sequence). The CDR3 here is CACSGTSGRPANEQYF. In nucleotides, the CDR3 is TGTGCCTGTTCCGGGACTAGCGGGAGGCCCGCCAACGAGCAGTACTTC.

The chain employs TRBV9 and TRBJ1-5; 9 bases are a match to TRBD1. The trim removed 3 bases at V and 5 bases at J, leaving 6 bases unmatched. The CDR3 loop spans 15 amino acids. Germline CDR1 SGDLS, CDR2 YYNGEE. As DNA, the CDR3 is TGTGCCAGCAGCGCGTGGACAGGGGTTGATCAGCCCCAGCATTTT. Its translation is CASSAWTGVDQPQHF.

The chain uses TRBV19 and TRBJ2-2; no reliable D call. V lost 1 base and J 9 bases, leaving 6 bases between the germline ends. Per the germline V gene, CDR1 is LNHDA and CDR2 is SQIVND (reference sequence). The CDR3 runs 12 residues. CDR3 DNA sequence: TGTGCCAGTAGTATAGGTCGTAGGGAGCTGTTTTTT. This gives the protein CASSIGRRELFF.

V usage is TRBV28 and J usage is TRBJ1-2; D gene ambiguous. The V and J ends lost 7 bases and 4 bases respectively, with 19 bases between them. CDR3 size: 15 residues. Germline-derived CDR1 and CDR2 are MDHEN and SYDVKM. The CDR3 DNA reads as TGTGCCAGCACCTGGAATCTTGGGCCTGGCTATGGCTACACCTTC. It yields the protein CASTWNLGPGYGYTF.

This chain joins TRBV5-3 and TRBJ2-3, with TRBD1 identical over 8 bases. TRBV5-3 is an open reading frame whose function is uncertain. J was trimmed by 5 bases and V by 1 base; bases with no gene match: 15. CDR3 length: 18 residues. The CDR3 sequence is CARSLPRDRFWHQDTQYF. The CDR3, as DNA: TGTGCCAGAAGCTTGCCCCGGGACAGGTTCTGGCATCAAGATACGCAGTATTTT.

The chain links TRBV7-9 to TRBJ2-5, with a weak D call TRBD2 (6 bases). This CDR3 spans 18 amino acids. Trimming took off 4 bases at V and 2 bases at J, with 23 bases between the two ends. CDR1 is SEHNR and CDR2 is FQNEAQ in the germline V gene (reference sequence). DNA of the CDR3: TGTGCCAGCAGCTCCCCCATCGGGCCGGGCGGGGCGCAAGAGACCCAGTACTTC. Protein: CASSSPIGPGGAQETQYF. The variable domain in full, with the rest retrieved from reference TRBV7-9 and TRBJ2-5, is DTGVSQNPRHKITKRGQNVTFRCDPISEHNRLYWYRQTLGQGPEFLTYFQNEAQLEKSRLLSDRFSAERPKGSFSTLEIQRTEQGDSAMYLCASSSPIGPGGAQETQYFGPGTRLLVL.

V gene TRBV4-1 combines with J gene TRBJ1-2; D gene ambiguous. The germline CDR1 and CDR2 sequences are MGHRA and YSYEKL. V shed 0 bases and J shed 0 bases, with 14 bases lying between them. The CDR3 length is 17 residues. The CDR3 is CASSQDRRAPTNYGYTF. In DNA, the CDR3 is TGCGCCAGCAGCCAAGATAGGCGGGCACCAACTAACTATGGCTACACCTTC.

The V and J genes are TRBV19 and TRBJ2-7; D ambiguous. The CDR3 spans 13 residues. With 3 bases removed from V and 3 bases from J, the gap between germline ends came to 9 bases. The germline V gene has CDR1 LNHDA and CDR2 SQIVND (reference sequence). The CDR3 sequence: CASSMIPGYEQYF. CDR3 nucleotides: TGTGCCAGTAGTATGATCCCCGGCTACGAGCAGTACTTC.

The chain couples TRBV15 to TRBJ2-2; no clear D gene. V was cut by 4 bases and J by 6 bases, with 18 bases left in between. Germline V gene sequence: CDR1 LNHNV, CDR2 YYDKDF (reference sequence). CDR3 length: 16 amino acids. The CDR3 region is CATSTGRVGRAGELFF. In DNA, the CDR3 is TGTGCCACCAGCACGGGTCGGGTGGGCCGAGCCGGGGAGCTGTTTTTT.

This clone occurred once. The CDR3 reads CASSIEGEGQMGEKLFF. DNA of the CDR3: TGTGCCAGTAGTATAGAAGGGGAGGGCCAGATGGGTGAAAAACTGTTTTTT. This chain connects TRBV19 to TRBJ1-4; tentatively, D is TRBD1 (5 bases). Germline lookup yields CDR1 LNHDA and CDR2 SQIVND (reference sequence). Trimming left V 0 bases short and J 7 bases short, with 18 bases between. The CDR3 totals 17 residues. Full variable domain (remainder filled in from reference TRBV19 and TRBJ1-4): DGGITQSPKYLFRKEGQNVTLSCEQNLNHDAMYWYRQDPGQGLRLIYYSQIVNDFQKGDIAEGYSVSREKKESFPLTVTSAQKNPTAFYLCASSIEGEGQMGEKLFFGSGTQLSVL.

This clone was observed a single time. The chain couples TRBV18 to TRBJ2-5; D possibly matches TRBD1 or TRBD2 (5 bases each). The CDR3 is 17 amino acids. Germline CDR1 KGHSH, CDR2 LQKENI. Deletions cut 4 bases from V and 2 bases from J, with 20 bases between. CDR3 DNA: TGTGCCAGCTCACTACGGGTAGGGGACCACTCACAAGAGACCCAGTACTTC. This sequence encodes CASSLRVGDHSQETQYF.

This clone was detected once. The rearrangement uses TRBV27 and TRBJ2-7; D call uncertain. This CDR3 has 12 residues. V lost 6 bases and J lost 1, with 7 bases in between. Germline V lookup: CDR1 MNHEY, CDR2 SMNVEV (reference sequence). The CDR3: CASRMDSYEQYF. CDR3 DNA sequence: TGTGCCAGCAGGATGGATTCCTACGAGCAGTACTTC.

The genes are TRBV30 and TRBJ2-7; possibly TRBD1 for D (5 bases). The CDR3 consists of 11 residues. Germline values: CDR1 GTSNPN, CDR2 SVGIG (reference sequence). Trimming cost V 7 bases and J 4 bases, with 11 bases left between them. CDR3 bases: TGTGCCTTGTCTCAGGGATACGAGCAGTACTTC. Translation: CALSQGYEQYF.

This clone appeared a single time. In the same sample, other DNA sequences code for this CDR3. The chain employs TRBV6-5 and TRBJ1-5; D is undetermined. Germline-derived CDR1 and CDR2 are MNHEY and SVGAGI. The CDR3 contains 13 residues. Trimming removed 3 bases at V and 0 bases at J, with 3 bases between. This CDR3 reads CASSYGSNQPQHF. The CDR3, as DNA: TGTGCCAGCAGTTATGGTAGCAATCAGCCCCAGCATTTT.

The chain links TRBV12-5 to TRBJ2-5; tentative D call: TRBD2 (7 bases). With 0 bases removed from V and 5 bases from J, the gap between germline ends came to 13 bases. The CDR3 has 15 amino acids. Germline CDR1 and CDR2: LGHNT and FRNRAP. In DNA form, the CDR3 reads TGTGCTAGTGGTTTGGTAGGGGGGGCTACGGAGACCCAGTACTTC. Translating gives CASGLVGGATETQYF.